These T cell receptor beta chains were read from a single sample in a study of molecular identifiers for immune sequencing clone quantification. From the PCR reads, TCRdb called clonotypes with MiXCR, one entry per CDR3 protein. The sample has hundreds of thousands of distinct CDR3 sequences, over 25% seen once. The sample consisted of naive CD8+ T cells from blood, with Jurkat cell RNA spiked in. The source is a human donor in good health. Some libraries in this study had Jurkat cell RNA spiked in. CDR3s leave out the opening cysteine and the closing phenylalanine or tryptophan. Size is omitted from some rows. Given values are once, few, many or a class for expanded clones.

clone_size cdr3_length v_call cdr3_aa
many 14 TRBV7-8 ASSLVGRGPYNEQF
few 13 TRBV7-9 ASSSLEATNYGYT
few 15 TRBV4-1 ASSQARGTGGYNEQF
- 13 TRBV11-2 ASSSGTSQNTEAF
- 13 TRBV12-3/TRBV12-4 ASTPRDTSYNEQF
many 13 TRBV7-9 ASSLLDRGRDTQY
- 12 TRBV7-3 ASNPGFGQETQY
many 10 TRBV19 ASSMKGYEQF
- 11 TRBV6-2/TRBV6-3 ASSYQWTAGQF
many 17 TRBV19 ASSIGSFAQPLAKNIQY
few 11 TRBV27 ASSLQGVAEAF
many 16 TRBV28 ASNGRGLAGGPWYTQY
- 14 TRBV6-5 ASSYRTSGGADEQF
- 11 TRBV20-1 SAPTHMANEQF
few 11 TRBV6-6 ASSYSGVTEAF
many 11 TRBV7-9 ASSSVEADTQY
few 13 TRBV19 ASSMTSGSYNEQF
many 13 TRBV7-9 ASSLVASVTGELF
few 14 TRBV24-1 ATSDRGQGNTGELF
many 11 TRBV30 AWSTSGSGEQY
- 11 TRBV6-2/TRBV6-3 ASKEAGLLEQY
- 13 TRBV28 ASNYRAGGNQPQH
many 11 TRBV11-2 ASSLALVDTQY
few 12 TRBV19 ASSIRTEYNEQF
- 12 TRBV6-2/TRBV6-3 AGSYSINEDGQF
few 13 TRBV11-2 ASSLRTGLHTEAF
- 13 TRBV14 ASAFTTGGDSPLH
many 15 TRBV3-1 ASSQGFRQGSNQPQH
many 14 TRBV14 ASSQESGVGTDTQY
few 15 TRBV6-2/TRBV6-3 ASSYTIGGGSNQPQH
few 13 TRBV12-3/TRBV12-4 AVHSSRGSAGELF
many 15 TRBV7-2 ASSLGVAGSSYNEQF
many 13 TRBV7-2 ASSPEREMSYEQY
many 12 TRBV19 ASSISEMNTEAF
- 13 TRBV9 ASSVLGTEGETQY
few 11 TRBV29-1 SVLGHSTNEQF
once 14 TRBV5-1 ASSLTRKGSTDTQY
- 12 TRBV6-5 ASRDRTGGNTIY
- 15 TRBV12-3/TRBV12-4 ASSSTSGGARGETQY
many 11 TRBV30 AWSGDRVNEQF
few 12 TRBV5-6 ASSADRVDTEAF
many 12 TRBV27 ASSSQGQGYEQY
- 14 TRBV4-2 ASSQDNSLGTDTQH